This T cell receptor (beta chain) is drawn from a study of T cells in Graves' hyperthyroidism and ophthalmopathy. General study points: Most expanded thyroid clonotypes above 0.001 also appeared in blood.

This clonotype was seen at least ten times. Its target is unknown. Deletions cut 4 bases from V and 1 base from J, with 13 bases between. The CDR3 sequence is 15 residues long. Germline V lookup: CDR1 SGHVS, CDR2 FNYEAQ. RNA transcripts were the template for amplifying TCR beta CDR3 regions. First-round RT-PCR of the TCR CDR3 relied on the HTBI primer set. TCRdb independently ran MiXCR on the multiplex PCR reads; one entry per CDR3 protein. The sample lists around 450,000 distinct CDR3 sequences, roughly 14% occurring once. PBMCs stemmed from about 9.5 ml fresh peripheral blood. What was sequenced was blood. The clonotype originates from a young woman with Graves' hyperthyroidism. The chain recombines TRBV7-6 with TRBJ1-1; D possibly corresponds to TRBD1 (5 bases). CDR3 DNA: TGTGCCAGCAGCTCCACGCCGGGACCGAACACTGAAGCTTTCTTT. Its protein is CASSSTPGPNTEAFF.